The rows below give T cell receptor beta chains drawn from one sample of a study of T cells after yellow fever vaccination. TCRdb redid the calling of the 5' RACE reads with MiXCR, one entry per CDR3 protein. The profile shows 300,000 to 400,000 distinct CDR3 sequences, more than 8.5% of them singletons. Sequenced here: PBMCs, sampled on the day of the first yellow fever vaccination. These receptors came from a man younger than 30 who received the YFV17D yellow fever vaccine. The CDR3 runs from the conserved cysteine through the conserved F or W. The D gene is left open where the match is weak. Size is omitted from some rows. Given values are once, few, many or a class for expanded clones.

CDR3aa | CDR3nt | abundance | j_gene | d_gene | v_gene
CASSLQAGVSETQYF | TGCGCCAGCAGCCTACAGGCCGGGGTATCGGAGACCCAGTACTTC | many | TRBJ2-5 | NA | TRBV4-1
CASSLRLANYNEQFF | TGTGCCAGCAGTTTACGACTAGCGAATTACAATGAGCAGTTCTTC | few | TRBJ2-1 | TRBD2 | TRBV28
CSGVPHQETQYF | TGCAGTGGGGTTCCCCACCAAGAGACCCAGTACTTC | many | TRBJ2-5 | NA | TRBV20-1
CVSGTRKTQYF | TGTGTCAGTGGGACCCGGAAGACCCAGTACTTC | NA | TRBJ2-5 | NA | TRBV12-3/TRBV12-4
CASSYAGAGAREQYF | TGTGCCAGCAGTTACGCGGGAGCGGGGGCAAGGGAGCAGTACTTC | few | TRBJ2-7 | TRBD2 | TRBV6-5
CASRQSYNSPLHF | TGCGCCAGCCGACAGTCCTATAATTCACCCCTCCACTTT | NA | TRBJ1-6 | NA | TRBV10-1
CASSFIAGGLANEQFF | TGTGCCAGCAGCTTTATTGCGGGGGGACTTGCGAATGAGCAGTTCTTC | few | TRBJ2-1 | TRBD2 | TRBV13
CASSQGGQGIIGTQYF | TGCGCCAGCAGCCAAGGCGGACAGGGAATCATAGGGACCCAGTACTTC | NA | TRBJ2-5 | TRBD1 | TRBV4-3
CASSDPNRAGYTF | TGTGCCAGCAGTGACCCGAACAGGGCCGGCTACACCTTC | few | TRBJ1-2 | NA | TRBV25-1
CASRAWTVYF | TGTGCCAGCAGGGCCTGGACGGTATATTTT | NA | TRBJ1-3 | NA | TRBV12-3/TRBV12-4
CASSLGAGGEKLFF | TGCGCCAGCAGCTTGGGGGCAGGTGGGGAAAAACTGTTTTTT | few | TRBJ1-4 | NA | TRBV5-1
CASSVDRSWGELFF | TGTGCCAGCAGCGTAGACAGAAGCTGGGGGGAGCTGTTTTTT | few | TRBJ2-2 | NA | TRBV5-4
CASRGLAAEQYF | TGTGCCAGCAGGGGACTAGCTGCCGAGCAGTACTTC | few | TRBJ2-7 | TRBD2 | TRBV12-3/TRBV12-4
CASMINAGEGIETQYF | TGTGCCAGCATGATAAACGCGGGGGAGGGTATAGAGACCCAGTACTTC | NA | TRBJ2-5 | TRBD2 | TRBV12-3/TRBV12-4
CSVVGGGANVLTF | TGCAGCGTTGTCGGGGGTGGGGCCAACGTCCTGACTTTC | few | TRBJ2-6 | NA | TRBV29-1
CASSLKAVGYTEAFF | TGTGCCAGCAGCTTGAAGGCTGTGGGGTACACTGAAGCTTTCTTT | few | TRBJ1-1 | NA | TRBV5-4
CAIRGLSEHEQFF | TGTGCCATCAGGGGACTATCTGAGCATGAGCAGTTCTTC | NA | TRBJ2-1 | TRBD2 | TRBV10-3
CASNSPSGSTDTQYF | TGTGCCAGCAACTCTCCTAGCGGAAGCACAGATACGCAGTATTTT | few | TRBJ2-3 | TRBD2 | TRBV27
CASSLDPFAGISSGANVLTF | TGCGCCAGCAGCTTGGACCCTTTCGCGGGAATATCCTCTGGGGCCAACGTCCTGACTTTC | few | TRBJ2-6 | NA | TRBV5-1
CASSAGPQNTGELFF | TGTGCCAGCAGCGCAGGCCCCCAAAACACCGGGGAGCTGTTTTTT | few | TRBJ2-2 | NA | TRBV7-9
CASSYPGTGNFETQYF | TGTGCCAGCAGTTACCCCGGGACAGGGAATTTCGAGACCCAGTACTTC | few | TRBJ2-5 | TRBD1 | TRBV6-2/TRBV6-3
CASSQEYGRSYNEQFF | TGTGCCAGCAGCCAAGAGTATGGGCGGTCCTACAATGAGCAGTTCTTC | many | TRBJ2-1 | NA | TRBV3-1
CASSQSLNTGELFF | TGCGCCAGCAGCCAGAGCCTGAACACCGGGGAGCTGTTTTTT | few | TRBJ2-2 | NA | TRBV4-3
CASSLRQVGNYGYTF | TGTGCCAGCAGTTTGCGACAAGTCGGAAACTATGGCTACACCTTC | NA | TRBJ1-2 | NA | TRBV27
CASSSLGGGHTEAFF | TGTGCCAGCAGCTCCCTTGGCGGGGGGCACACTGAAGCTTTCTTT | NA | TRBJ1-1 | NA | TRBV7-2
CASSQAPNSWVYGYTF | TGCGCCAGCAGCCAAGCTCCCAATTCGTGGGTCTATGGCTACACCTTC | few | TRBJ1-2 | NA | TRBV4-3
CASSSQGVESPLHF | TGTGCCAGCAGCTCTCAGGGGGTTGAATCACCCCTCCACTTT | NA | TRBJ1-6 | TRBD1 | TRBV7-2
CSARMVGEQFF | TGCAGTGCTAGAATGGTCGGTGAGCAGTTCTTC | NA | TRBJ2-1 | NA | TRBV20-1
CASSWSGDTQYF | TGTGCCAGCAGTTGGTCGGGGGATACGCAGTATTTT | few | TRBJ2-3 | NA | TRBV28
CASNTASYNEQFF | TGTGCCAGCAACACCGCCTCCTACAATGAGCAGTTCTTC | many | TRBJ2-1 | NA | TRBV28
CASSVSGDRSTDTQYF | TGTGCCAGCAGCGTATCGGGGGACCGAAGCACAGATACGCAGTATTTT | few | TRBJ2-3 | NA | TRBV7-3
CASSYKTGRTDTQYF | TGTGCCAGCAGTTACAAGACAGGTCGCACAGATACGCAGTATTTT | many | TRBJ2-3 | NA | TRBV7-2
CASGTLYGYTF | TGTGCTAGTGGTACCCTCTATGGCTACACCTTC | NA | TRBJ1-2 | NA | TRBV12-5
CAISESSGVETQYF | TGTGCCATCAGTGAGTCGAGCGGGGTAGAGACCCAGTACTTC | few | TRBJ2-5 | TRBD2 | TRBV10-3
CASSPGQGREQFF | TGTGCCAGCAGCCCCGGACAGGGCCGGGAGCAGTTCTTC | few | TRBJ2-1 | TRBD1 | TRBV7-3